Below, one TCR beta chain is given with its context. This clone came up once. Which antigen it targets is not known. Per-base quality was not reported, and no clone a single base away is much larger than it. The identical CDR3 is also encoded by other nucleotide sequences in the sample. The data stem from a study of shared clonotypes between healthy human individuals (dated by TCRdb to about 2020). Describing the broader study: The cohort included a few men and two women between 18 and 49 years of age. To increase sequencing depth and limit assay-specific biases, TCR repertoire library preparation and sequencing were carried out by different laboratories using diverse techniques. Each donor's leukapheresis produced roughly between about 0.9 and 9.5 billion PBMCs. For each donor, CD4 naive and CD4 memory were each given three plates, CD8 naive was given two plates, and CD8 memory was given one plate. The study deeply sequenced blood TCR repertoires of five healthy adults to estimate repertoire size and the extent of clonotype sharing between individuals. Study-wide findings and limitations: Pairwise subsampling led to the expectation that sequencing depth would affect the degree of clonotype sharing among donors. Compared with non-shared clonotypes, the clonotypes found in all four sorted-subset donors had higher generation probabilities. Only blood was sampled, and tissue TCR repertoires likely differ from those in blood. About 5% of naive CD4, 3.5% of naive CD8, 2% to 2.5% of memory CD4, and 0.4% of memory CD8 clonotypes were shared across several donors. Incomplete sequencing was indicated by rarefaction of sorted-subset datasets, despite the large sequencing depth. Larger estimated clonotype richness was generally found for naive subsets than for memory subsets. The small number of donors limited the genetic and exposure-history diversity represented.

The germline V and J ends show losses of 4 bases and 4 bases respectively, and no gene match explains 3 bases of the junction. The CDR3 runs 13 residues from the cysteine to the phenylalanine. Of all the DNA, just the CDR3 is kept, 39 bases in frame from base 1. The CDR1 and CDR2 encoded by the germline V gene are SGHDT and YYEEEE. TCR CDR3 regions were amplified from genomic DNA by multiplex PCR using the deep immunoSEQ assay. Extracted genomic DNA from each cell subset was distributed evenly across all wells of several immunoSEQ 96-well plates, and each plate was treated as a replicate. Each replicate PCR for sorted subsets received roughly 200 ng genomic DNA, equal to about 29,000 T cell genomes. Purified libraries were measured with a Qubit 3.0 fluorometer, size-checked on a Bioanalyzer 2100, and measured again with the KAPA Library Quantification kit. Each immunoSEQ 96-well plate was sequenced on its own single-read 150-cycle Illumina NextSeq 550 flow cell. From the authors' description of their analysis: Because only junctional sequences without quality scores were contained in the immunoSEQ output, filtering matching that applied to full-length reads could not be performed. To assign V/J genes and CDR3, sequences were annotated against IMGT germline references using PyIR, a Python wrapper for IgBLAST v1.9. Reads were filtered out if the reads had weak V/J assignments (E-value above 1e-6), no CDR3, stop codons, out-of-frame junctions, or ambiguous translated residues. A V3J clonotype was defined by an identical inferred V gene, J gene, and CDR3 amino acid sequence. Percentage overlap between repertoires was calculated by dividing the number of shared unique clonotypes by the size of the smaller repertoire. RTK rarefaction, the Chao1 estimator, and Recon v2.1 estimates of unobserved clonotypes were used to assess repertoire richness. For all TCRbeta clonotypes obtained by the gDNA method from a handful of donors, generation probabilities were computed with OLGA. This immuneACCESS table, as held by TCRdb, lists in-frame sequences with V and J called but not all clones. Of the missing ones, under half trace to an unresolved V gene in checked studies; the others have no known cause. V, J and clone size reflect that table, while D and trimming were determined from the DNA. The sample table holds millions of clones, of which 85% to 95% were seen once. The ten most abundant clones make up 0.13% of the sample.

The donors were healthy, HIV-negative adults who had no recently reported acute infections or vaccinations. Every donor was a Caucasian adult living in Nashville, Tennessee, USA. CD4+ T cells were enriched by magnetic negative selection; naive cells were then positively selected on CD45RA, and the negative fraction formed the memory subset. After blood collection by leukapheresis, PBMCs were isolated using Ficoll-Histopaque density gradient centrifugation and then cryopreserved in the vapor phase of liquid nitrogen. Purity and quantity of every magnetically sorted T cell population were checked by analytical flow cytometry. Genomic DNA was isolated from every sorted fraction and measured by UV absorbance on a Nanodrop 2000c.

The sequence links TRBV5-6 to TRBJ1-2; TRBD1 aligns with 8 central bases. Sample: naive CD4+ T cells sorted from blood. The cell subset or site label for this specimen denotes: CD45RA+ positively selected. The receptor comes from a man between 18 and 35 years old in good health. The nucleotide sequence reads as follows: TGTGCCAGCAGCCGGACAGGGTTCTATGGCTACACCTTC. Its coded protein is CASSRTGFYGYTF.